Presented here are 21 T cell receptor beta chains from one specimen sequenced in a study of cytomegalovirus exposure and HLA in healthy donors. The PCR employed 60 Vbeta primers together with 13 Jbeta primers. Data came from immunoSEQ multiplex PCR; TCRdb stores just in-frame clones and leaves some out. Of some 100,000 clones listed, over 75% are singletons. Sequenced material: PBMCs. The receptor source for this set is a man aged 35-49 years in good health and CMV-seropositive.

The rearrangement links TRBV12-2 to TRBJ2-3; the table names TRBD1, a call not compared with the DNA. TRBV12-2 constitutes a pseudogene. The CDR3 sequence is 15 residues long. As DNA, the CDR3 is TGTGCAAGTCGCTTAGTCTGGGGGCGCGCAGATACGCAGTATTTT. This encodes CASRLVWGRADTQYF.

Remarks on this clone: Germline is not matched at one junction end, which may reflect a read error. The chain employs TRBV10-3 and TRBJ1-2; no clear D gene. Germline V gene sequence: CDR1 ENHRY, CDR2 SYGVKD. This CDR3 spans 10 amino acids. The CDR3 sequence is CASSYGGYTF. In DNA, the CDR3 is TGTGCCAGCAGTTACGGTGGCTACACCTTC.

The V gene is TRBV11-3, the J gene TRBJ2-2; TRBD1 aligns across 7 bases. With V trimmed by 4 bases and J by 4 bases, 6 bases remained unmatched. CDR3 length: 15 amino acids. CDR1 is SGHNT and CDR2 is YENEEA in the germline V gene. The CDR3 is CASSSRQGGTGELFF. The CDR3 DNA reads TGTGCCAGCAGCTCCAGACAGGGTGGCACCGGGGAGCTGTTTTTT.

The rearrangement uses TRBV7-2 and TRBJ1-2; 7 positions match TRBD1. With 5 bases clipped from V and 8 bases from J, the junction kept 8 bases outside the gene matches. CDR1 is SGHTA and CDR2 is FQGNSA in the germline V gene. The CDR3 covers 13 residues. The CDR3 is CASSIPRGLGYTF. The CDR3 bases are TGTGCCAGCAGCATACCGAGGGGGCTAGGCTACACCTTC.

This rearrangement joins TRBV27 to TRBJ2-2; possibly TRBD1 for D (6 bases). The CDR3 sequence is 18 residues long. The germline gives CDR1 MNHEY, CDR2 SMNVEV (reference sequence). The V gene lost 0 bases and the J gene lost 4 bases, with 18 bases spanning the gap. The CDR3 nucleotides are TGTGCCAGCAGTTTATCGCACCCCTCCCGACAGGCCACCGGGGAGCTGTTTTTT. Translation gives CASSLSHPSRQATGELFF.

This clone turned up a few times. V and J are TRBV6-4 and TRBJ2-1; D is unclear. CDR3 size: 13 residues. Trimming left V 5 bases short and J 4 bases short, with 9 bases between. CDR1 and CDR2 (germline): MRHNA, SNTAGT. The CDR3: CASSTTIYNEQFF. Written as DNA, the CDR3 is TGTGCCAGCAGTACAACGATTTACAATGAGCAGTTCTTC.

The chain employs TRBV11-2 and TRBJ1-1; D perhaps matches TRBD1 (6 bases). Trimming stripped 3 bases from V and 11 bases from J, with 25 bases between. Germline values: CDR1 SGHAT, CDR2 FQNNGV. The CDR3 loop spans 16 amino acids. CDR3 in DNA: TGTGCCAGCAGCTTTAATTTTCGGACAGCTACACTGGTCGCTTTCTTT. Translation gives CASSFNFRTATLVAFF.

The rearrangement links TRBV4-2 to TRBJ1-2; TRBD1 might be the D (5 bases). Deletions cut 3 bases from V and 2 bases from J, with 10 bases between. This CDR3 is built from 14 residues. Germline lookup yields CDR1 LGHNA and CDR2 YNFKEQ. The CDR3 loop is CASSQGRQNYGYTF. In DNA, the CDR3 is TGTGCCAGCAGCCAGGGGCGGCAGAACTATGGCTACACCTTC.

The chain employs TRBV5-6 and TRBJ2-7; D unclear. The CDR3 has 15 amino acids. Germline V gene data show CDR1 as SGHDT and CDR2 as YYEEEE. The V and J ends lost 3 bases and 0 bases respectively, with 13 bases between them. The CDR3 region is CASSSPQPLSYEQYF. Written as DNA, the CDR3 is TGTGCCAGCAGCTCCCCACAGCCGCTCTCCTACGAGCAGTACTTC.

The V gene is TRBV25-1, the J gene TRBJ1-2; 10 bases fit TRBD1. This CDR3 comprises 16 residues. V shed 4 bases and J 3 bases; nucleotides not matched to a gene: 8. The germline V gene encodes CDR1 MGHDK and CDR2 SYGVNS. For the CDR3, the DNA is TGTGCCAGCAGTGGGGACAGGGGAACCTGGGACTATGGCTACACCTTC. Translation: CASSGDRGTWDYGYTF.

This sequence joins TRBV7-2 and TRBJ2-5; 7 nucleotides line up with TRBD2. The J segment lost 2 bases and the V segment lost 0 bases, leaving 9 bases of the junction unmatched. The CDR3 spans 17 residues. Germline CDR1 and CDR2: SGHTA and FQGNSA. The CDR3: CASSLALGGDEQETQYF. CDR3 DNA sequence: TGTGCCAGCAGCTTAGCGCTGGGGGGGGATGAGCAAGAGACCCAGTACTTC.

The rearrangement links TRBV9 to TRBJ1-2, with 10 bases aligning to TRBD1. The germline CDR1 and CDR2 sequences are SGDLS and YYNGEE. The CDR3 is 13 residues long. V trimming: 3 bases; J trimming: 6 bases; junction bases outside the gene matches: 2. CDR3 protein: CASSAGQGNGYTF. The CDR3 DNA sequence: TGTGCCAGCAGCGCGGGACAGGGGAATGGCTACACCTTC.

The rearrangement links TRBV7-9 to TRBJ1-3, with D possibly being TRBD1 (6 bases). The germline V and J ends were trimmed by 0 bases and 0 bases, with 6 bases remaining between them. From germline, CDR1 is SEHNR and CDR2 FQNEAQ (reference sequence). This CDR3 comprises 15 residues. The DNA for the CDR3 is TGTGCCAGCAGCTTAGCCAGGGGCTCTGGAAACACCATATATTTT. This sequence encodes CASSLARGSGNTIYF.

V and J are TRBV18 and TRBJ1-6; D is undetermined. V was clipped by 3 bases and J by 6 bases, with 9 bases between them. The CDR3 totals 14 residues. Germline assignment: CDR1 KGHSH and CDR2 LQKENI. In DNA form, the CDR3 reads TGTGCCAGCTCACCGCGGTCGCGTAATTCACCCCTCCACTTT. Translating gives CASSPRSRNSPLHF.

The CDR3 is CASSVGRVSAQETQYF. CDR3 nucleotide sequence: TGTGCCAGCAGCGTAGGTAGGGTTAGCGCGCAAGAGACCCAGTACTTC. V usage is TRBV9 and J usage is TRBJ2-5, with D possibly matching TRBD2 (5 bases). The V gene's germline CDR1 is SGDLS and CDR2 YYNGEE. V shed 0 bases and J shed 2 bases, with 14 bases lying between them. The CDR3 has 16 residues.

The chain couples TRBV6-6 to TRBJ1-2; D remains ambiguous. V was shortened by 4 bases and J by 14 bases, with 17 bases between the two germline ends. The CDR3 runs to 12 residues. Germline CDR1 is MNHNY and CDR2 is SVGAGI (reference sequence). CDR3 nucleotides: TGTGCCAGCAGTTTGTCCGCATACGGGAAAACCTTC. Amino acids: CASSLSAYGKTF.

J is TRBJ2-3 and V is TRBV27; 7 bases agree with TRBD2. CDR1 is MNHEY, CDR2 SMNVEV, per germline (reference sequence). Trimming at V came to 5 bases and at J to 2 bases, leaving 10 bases not matched to a gene. This CDR3 region has 16 residues. The chain's CDR3 is CASSTLSRGDTDTQYF. In DNA, the CDR3 is TGTGCCAGCAGTACCCTTTCTCGGGGGGACACAGATACGCAGTATTTT.

V is TRBV29-1 and J is TRBJ2-7; weak D call: TRBD1 (6 bases). Germline-derived CDR1 and CDR2 are SQVTM and ANQGSEA. Trimming took off 1 base at V and 6 bases at J, with 19 bases between the two ends. The CDR3 spans 15 residues. The CDR3 loop is CSVEGGTGHSGEQYF. CDR3 nucleotides: TGCAGCGTTGAAGGGGGTACGGGACACTCGGGCGAGCAGTACTTC.

The V and J genes are TRBV6-4 and TRBJ2-3; 7 bases match TRBD2. V gave up 0 bases and J gave up 6 bases; unmatched junction bases: 3. The length of the CDR3 is 14 residues. Germline V gives CDR1 MRHNA, CDR2 SNTAGT. The CDR3 sequence is CASSDSTSPDTQYF. The DNA of the CDR3 is TGTGCCAGCAGTGACTCGACTAGCCCGGATACGCAGTATTTT.

V gene TRBV6-5 combines with J gene TRBJ1-4, with D possibly TRBD1 on 5 matching bases. The CDR3 is 14 residues long. The V and J ends lost 5 bases and 10 bases respectively, with 17 bases between them. Germline V lookup: CDR1 MNHEY, CDR2 SVGAGI. CDR3 sequence: CASSEFGGAGKLFF. The CDR3 DNA reads TGTGCCAGCAGTGAATTCGGAGGGGCGGGAAAACTGTTTTTT.

V gene TRBV13 combines with J gene TRBJ2-5, with 7 bases matching TRBD1. The CDR3 runs 14 residues. Germline assignment: CDR1 PRHDT and CDR2 FYEKMQ (reference sequence). J lost 7 bases, V lost 3 bases, and 8 bases had no gene match. As DNA, the CDR3 is TGTGCCAGCAGCTTCACAACAGGGGTTCGGACCCAGTACTTC. It specifies CASSFTTGVRTQYF.